This TCR beta chain was sequenced in a study of T cells in Graves' hyperthyroidism and ophthalmopathy. The germline V gene encodes CDR1 LNHNV and CDR2 YYDKDF (reference sequence). Trimming removed 1 base from V and 6 bases from J, with 11 bases in between. The CDR3 sequence is 14 residues long. This clonotype has only a few counts. Researchers amplified the TCR beta CDR3 regions from RNA transcripts. RT-PCR in the first round (using the HTBI primer set) targeted the TCR CDR3. TCRdb itself ran the multiplex PCR reads through MiXCR, one entry per CDR3 protein. This sample carries some 350,000 distinct CDR3 sequences, 15% to 18% of them seen once, and the ten largest clones take roughly 25%.

The sequence derives from a woman younger than 30 with Graves' hyperthyroidism that later progressed to Graves' ophthalmopathy. The sample taken for sequencing was blood. This chain connects TRBV15 to TRBJ2-3; unclear D gene. Here the CDR3 DNA reads TGTGCCACCAGCAGAGGGCGACCGTTGGATACGCAGTATTTT. Its protein is CATSRGRPLDTQYF. The variable domain in full, with the rest retrieved from reference TRBV15 and TRBJ2-3, is DAMVIQNPRYQVTQFGKPVTLSCSQTLNHNVMYWYQQKSSQAPKLLFHYYDKDFNNEADTPDNFQSRRPNTSFCFLDIRSPGLGDTAMYLCATSRGRPLDTQYFGPGTRLTVL.